What follows are 5 T cell receptor beta chains derived from one specimen sequenced in a study of blood T cell repertoires in COVID-19. Using immunoSEQ multiplex PCR, the repertoire was profiled, and TCRdb retains in-frame clones only, with some absent. The sample consists of around 400,000 clones, approximately 89% of them appearing once. Sequencing used peripheral blood. Every receptor here comes from a woman aged 55-70 years with COVID-19, enrolled during active disease.

The J gene is TRBJ1-2, the V gene TRBV6-5, with 8 bases identical to TRBD1. The ends lost 6 bases at V and 5 bases at J; junction bases unmatched: 8. CDR3 length equals 14 residues. Germline CDR1 is MNHEY and CDR2 is SVGAGI. The CDR3 DNA reads as TGTGCCAGCAGCATTGGGACAGGAGGGTATGGCTACACCTTC. Protein product: CASSIGTGGYGYTF.

This chain links TRBV5-6 with TRBJ2-7, with 12 positions matching TRBD1. J was trimmed by 6 bases and V by 4 bases; bases with no gene match: 14. CDR1 is SGHDT, CDR2 YYEEEE, per germline. CDR3 length equals 17 residues. The DNA for the CDR3 is TGTGCCAGCAGCCCACTCCGGGACAGGGGGCTCGGGAGCGAGCAGTACTTC. It encodes CASSPLRDRGLGSEQYF.

This sequence joins TRBV19 and TRBJ2-6; a possible D gene is TRBD2 (6 bases). Germline V gene data show CDR1 as LNHDA and CDR2 as SQIVND (reference sequence). The CDR3 contains 18 residues. V was cut by 5 bases and J by 0 bases, with 17 bases left in between. CDR3 bases: TGTGCCAGTAGTGGAGTCAGGGAGGCTCTCTCTGGGGCCAACGTCCTGACTTTC. Protein sequence: CASSGVREALSGANVLTF.

A few counts support this clone. The chain recombines TRBV28 with TRBJ1-6; D gene unclear. The V end lost 7 bases, the J end lost 6 bases, and 13 bases lay between the germline ends. Germline V CDR1 and CDR2: MDHEN, SYDVKM. The CDR3 runs 14 residues. The CDR3 is CASNMEQLNSPLHF. CDR3 coding DNA: TGTGCCAGCAACATGGAACAGCTTAATTCACCCCTCCACTTT.

This chain uses TRBV5-4 with TRBJ1-1; possibly TRBD1 for D (6 bases). V dropped 4 bases and J dropped 0 bases, with 13 bases sitting between them. The CDR3 has 15 amino acids. From germline, CDR1 is SGHNT and CDR2 YYREEE (reference sequence). CDR3 coding DNA: TGTGCCAGCAGCACGGACAGAACGTTGAACACTGAAGCTTTCTTT. Translated, it gives CASSTDRTLNTEAFF.